Listed below are T cell receptor beta chains from one sample, sequenced in a study of immune characteristics of hereditary and idiopathic chronic pancreatitis. The method was immunoSEQ multiplex PCR; TCRdb's version includes in-frame clones alone and lacks a portion of them. The table lists around 2,000 clones, over 75% of them singletons, with 16% in the top ten. The material sequenced was pancreas tissue with idiopathic chronic pancreatitis. Receptors were obtained from a human donor with chronic pancreatitis. Both conserved end residues are part of each CDR3. A D gene is named only where the DNA matches it firmly.

>13|TRBV10-3|.|TRBJ1-5
TGTGCCATCAGTGAGTCGGGGGACCAGCCCCAGCATTTT
CAISESGDQPQHF
>12|TRBV12-3/TRBV12-4|.|TRBJ1-6
TGTGCCAGCAGTTCAAGAGAGTCACCCCTCCACTTT
CASSSRESPLHF
>14|TRBV7-9|TRBD1|TRBJ2-1
TGTGCCAGCAGCTACTTCACAGGGGACAATGAGCAGTTCTTC
CASSYFTGDNEQFF